What follows are 31 T cell receptor beta chains derived from one specimen sequenced in a study of blood T cell repertoires in COVID-19. TCRdb's copy holds only in-frame clones and misses some; the assay was immunoSEQ multiplex PCR. The sample has roughly 260,000 clones, roughly nine tenths seen once; the top ten hold around 10%. The source material was peripheral blood. The receptor source for this set is a man aged 35 to 55 who had recovered from COVID-19.

This clone was found once. J is TRBJ1-5 and V is TRBV6-5, with 10 bases matching TRBD1. This CDR3 region has 14 residues. The V segment lost 8 bases and the J segment 9 bases; nucleotides outside the gene matches: 10. CDR1 and CDR2 from the germline V gene are MNHEY and SVGAGI. The CDR3 region has the DNA TGTGCCAGCGACCGCCGGGACAGGGGCAGGCCCCAGCATTTT. This codes for CASDRRDRGRPQHF.

The chain combines TRBV7-9 with TRBJ2-1; 7 bases map to TRBD1. CDR3 length equals 14 residues. The J segment lost 8 bases and the V segment lost 5 bases, leaving 9 bases of the junction unmatched. Germline V gene lookup returns CDR1 SEHNR and CDR2 FQNEAQ (reference sequence). CDR3 loop: CASSPGGFEDEQFF. The CDR3 nucleotides are TGTGCCAGCAGCCCAGGGGGTTTTGAAGATGAGCAGTTCTTC.

This chain joins TRBV5-1 and TRBJ1-5, with 11 bases that match TRBD1. Germline-derived CDR1 and CDR2 are SGHRS and YFSETQ. V was pared by 4 bases and J by 4 bases, with 7 bases of the junction left unmatched. This CDR3 spans 16 amino acids. The chain's CDR3 is CASSPGTGGINQPQHF. Here the CDR3 DNA reads TGCGCCAGCAGCCCAGGGACAGGGGGGATTAATCAGCCCCAGCATTTT.

The rearrangement links TRBV29-1 to TRBJ1-1; 8 nucleotides match TRBD1. The germline CDR1 and CDR2 sequences are SQVTM and ANQGSEA. The ends lost 6 bases at V and 1 base at J; junction bases unmatched: 10. The CDR3 sequence is 15 residues long. This CDR3 is CSVAITGTGNTEAFF. The CDR3 DNA reads as TGCAGCGTCGCAATAACCGGGACAGGGAACACTGAAGCTTTCTTT. Drawing the rest from reference TRBV29-1 and TRBJ1-1, the complete variable domain is SAVISQKPSRDICQRGTSLTIQCQVDSQVTMMFWYRQQPGQSLTLIATANQGSEATYESGFVIDKFPISRPNLTFSTLTVSNMSPEDSSIYLCSVAITGTGNTEAFFGQGTRLTVV.

CDR3 sequence: CASSILFGGTDTQYF. In DNA, the CDR3 is TGTGCCAGTAGTATCCTCTTCGGGGGCACAGATACGCAGTATTTT. The rearrangement uses TRBV19 and TRBJ2-3; possibly TRBD2 for D (5 bases). The CDR3 extends over 15 amino acids. Germline V gives CDR1 LNHDA, CDR2 SQIVND (reference sequence). The V gene lost 3 bases and the J gene lost 1 base, with 11 bases spanning the gap.

J is TRBJ1-2 and V is TRBV4-1; TRBD1 aligns across 7 bases. The CDR3 has 14 amino acids. CDR1 and CDR2 (germline): MGHRA, YSYEKL. The V gene end was trimmed by 5 bases and the J gene end by 3 bases; junction bases not matched to a gene: 6. Here the CDR3 DNA reads TGCGCCAGCAGCGCCCCGGGACAGTACTATGGCTACACCTTC. It encodes CASSAPGQYYGYTF.

The gene calls are TRBV7-2 and TRBJ2-7, with a tentative D call TRBD1 (6 bases). The CDR3 consists of 15 residues. V lost 4 bases to trimming and J lost 3 bases, with 16 bases between them. Germline CDR1 reads SGHTA; CDR2 reads FQGNSA. CDR3 DNA sequence: TGTGCCAGCAGCTCGATCCCGGGACACAACTACGAGCAGTACTTC. Encoded protein: CASSSIPGHNYEQYF.

The rearrangement uses TRBV6-5 and TRBJ2-2; unclear D gene. V lost 6 bases and J 0 bases, leaving 8 bases between the germline ends. The CDR3 is made up of 14 amino acids. Germline V lookup: CDR1 MNHEY, CDR2 SVGAGI. The CDR3 is CASRGKANTGELFF. The CDR3 DNA sequence: TGTGCCAGCAGGGGCAAAGCGAACACCGGGGAGCTGTTTTTT.

This clone was seen just once. The J gene is TRBJ2-1, the V gene TRBV19; D uncertain. V was trimmed by 5 bases and J by 6 bases, leaving 11 bases between them. The CDR3 has 13 amino acids. The V gene's germline CDR1 is LNHDA and CDR2 SQIVND (reference sequence). DNA of the CDR3: TGTGCCAGTAGTCTCCGCGTCGGCAATGAGCAGTTCTTC. Translation gives CASSLRVGNEQFF.

The chain combines TRBV6-5 with TRBJ1-5; D not resolved. The germline gives CDR1 MNHEY, CDR2 SVGAGI. The V end lost 5 bases, the J end lost 0 bases, and 11 bases lay between the germline ends. This CDR3 has 15 amino acids. The CDR3 coding sequence is TGTGCCAGCAGTCCTGGACTTACTAGCAATCAGCCCCAGCATTTT. It yields the protein CASSPGLTSNQPQHF.

The V gene is TRBV29-1, the J gene TRBJ1-1; D call uncertain. The germline V gene encodes CDR1 SQVTM and CDR2 ANQGSEA. The CDR3 has 10 amino acids. Trimming stripped 7 bases from V and 6 bases from J, with 9 bases between. CDR3 in DNA: TGCAGCGCTCCAGTCCCTGAAGCTTTCTTT. Encoded protein: CSAPVPEAFF.

This chain connects TRBV7-2 to TRBJ2-7; TRBD2 is a possible D gene (6 bases). V was clipped by 5 bases and J by 5 bases, with 31 bases between them. From germline, CDR1 is SGHTA and CDR2 FQGNSA. The CDR3 extends over 19 amino acids. In nucleotides, the CDR3 is TGTGCCAGCAGCCCCGCTCGGGGGTCGGGCGGAGTTCGGCCACACGAGCAGTACTTC. The encoded protein is CASSPARGSGGVRPHEQYF.

The V call is TRBV5-8, the J call TRBJ2-2; D may be TRBD1 (5 bases). Germline V gene lookup returns CDR1 SGHTS and CDR2 YDEGEE. The CDR3 is made up of 16 amino acids. Trimming left V 0 bases short and J 0 bases short, with 9 bases between. CDR3 residues: CASSLGQSSNTGELFF. In nucleotides, the CDR3 is TGTGCCAGCAGCTTGGGACAGTCTTCGAACACCGGGGAGCTGTTTTTT.

Only a few counts were recorded for this clone. The chain couples TRBV9 to TRBJ2-2; 9 positions match TRBD1. The length of the CDR3 is 14 residues. Germline V gene sequence: CDR1 SGDLS, CDR2 YYNGEE. Losses at the gene ends were 3 bases for V and 9 bases for J; bases not matched to a gene: 6. The CDR3 nucleotides are TGTGCCAGCAGCGACGACAGGGGGACGTGGGAGCTGTTTTTT. Protein: CASSDDRGTWELFF.

The chain's CDR3 is CASSLNRDRQPQHF. CDR3 nucleotide sequence: TGTGCCAGCAGTTTAAACAGGGATCGACAGCCCCAGCATTTT. The chain joins TRBV27 to TRBJ1-5; a weak D match, TRBD1 (6 bases). The length of the CDR3 is 14 residues. Germline V gene data show CDR1 as MNHEY and CDR2 as SMNVEV (reference sequence). Trimming removed 2 bases from V and 7 bases from J, with 12 bases in between.

This clone appeared many times. The chain has TRBV4-3 and TRBJ1-5; maybe TRBD1 (5 bases). Trimming shortened V by 4 bases and J by 6 bases, and 19 bases separated the two germline ends. Per the germline V gene, CDR1 is LGHNA and CDR2 is YSLEER. This CDR3 comprises 16 residues. The CDR3 DNA is TGCGCCAGCAGCCTAATTGGAAGGGGCGGAATTCAGCCCCAGCATTTT. Amino acids: CASSLIGRGGIQPQHF.

The J gene is TRBJ1-2, the V gene TRBV6-5; the D gene is possibly TRBD1 (6 bases). V was pared by 7 bases and J by 3 bases, with 9 bases between. CDR3 length equals 12 residues. Germline CDR1 and CDR2: MNHEY and SVGAGI. For the CDR3, the DNA is TGTGCCAGCACCAGGGGACACTATGGCTACACCTTC. Protein product: CASTRGHYGYTF.

The gene calls are TRBV7-6 and TRBJ2-7; the match to TRBD2 covers 7 bases. This CDR3 comprises 14 residues. Germline CDR1 SGHVS, CDR2 FNYEAQ. With V trimmed by 4 bases and J by 2 bases, 5 bases remained unmatched. CDR3 protein: CASSSLRGAYEQYF. The CDR3 nucleotides read TGTGCCAGCAGCTCCCTACGGGGGGCCTACGAGCAGTACTTC.

Worth noting for this clone: This same CDR3 is encoded by further DNA sequences in the sample. The J gene is TRBJ2-5, the V gene TRBV10-3; 12 bases line up with TRBD2. Trimming took 3 bases from V and 4 from J; bases not matched to a gene: 3. Per germline, CDR1 ENHRY and CDR2 SYGVKD. The CDR3 runs to 15 residues. The CDR3 DNA reads as TGTGCCATCAGTGAACTAGCGGGGGGTGGAGAGACCCAGTACTTC. Its protein product is CAISELAGGGETQYF.

The CDR3 nucleotides are TGTGCCAGCTCACCGGGACTAGCGGGGGAGGCGGTGCAGTACTTC. Its protein product is CASSPGLAGEAVQYF. The chain uses TRBV18 and TRBJ2-7; TRBD2 matches 14 bases. After removal of 3 bases from V and 9 bases from J, the junction contained 7 bases not matched to a gene. The CDR3 has 15 amino acids. CDR1 KGHSH and CDR2 LQKENI come from the germline V gene. Drawing the rest from reference TRBV18 and TRBJ2-7, the complete variable domain is NAGVMQNPRHLVRRRGQEARLRCSPMKGHSHVYWYRQLPEEGLKFMVYLQKENIIDESGMPKERFSAEFPKEGPSILRIQQVVRGDSAAYFCASSPGLAGEAVQYFGPGTRLTVT.

This clone was seen once. The J gene is TRBJ2-5, the V gene TRBV27; 9 positions agree with TRBD2. V trimming: 8 bases; J trimming: 2 bases; junction bases outside the gene matches: 12. The germline V gene has CDR1 MNHEY and CDR2 SMNVEV (reference sequence). The CDR3 contains 16 residues. DNA for the CDR3: TGTGCCAGCGGAGTTTTTAGGGCGGGAGGGCAAGAGACCCAGTACTTC. Translating it yields CASGVFRAGGQETQYF.

The chain is built from TRBV19 and TRBJ1-3, with 8 bases identical to TRBD1. V trimming: 4 bases; J trimming: 2 bases; junction bases outside the gene matches: 4. Germline V gene sequence: CDR1 LNHDA, CDR2 SQIVND (reference sequence). The CDR3 runs 15 residues. The CDR3 is CASSTRTGTGNTIYF. CDR3 in DNA: TGTGCCAGTAGTACCCGGACAGGGACTGGAAACACCATATATTTT.

The genes are TRBV14 and TRBJ2-7, with 7 bases lining up with TRBD2. There are 15 residues in the CDR3. Germline values: CDR1 SGHDN, CDR2 FVKESK. With 4 bases clipped from V and 5 bases from J, the junction kept 11 bases outside the gene matches. The chain's CDR3 is CASSRGRGFRDEQYF. The DNA for the CDR3 is TGTGCCAGCAGCCGAGGGCGGGGGTTTAGGGACGAGCAGTACTTC.

This sequence joins TRBV19 and TRBJ1-1, with D tentatively TRBD1 (5 bases). Germline assignment: CDR1 LNHDA and CDR2 SQIVND (reference sequence). V dropped 4 bases and J dropped 0 bases, with 18 bases sitting between them. This CDR3 spans 17 amino acids. For the CDR3, the DNA is TGTGCCAGTAGTAAAAGGGCAGGGTGGGCCTTGAACACTGAAGCTTTCTTT. Its protein product is CASSKRAGWALNTEAFF.

The chain uses TRBV7-9 and TRBJ2-1; a possible D gene is TRBD2 (6 bases). V dropped 8 bases and J dropped 0 bases, with 14 bases sitting between them. From germline, CDR1 is SEHNR and CDR2 FQNEAQ (reference sequence). The CDR3 extends over 15 amino acids. Here the CDR3 reads CASRSGESSYNEQFF. The CDR3 DNA sequence: TGTGCCAGCCGTTCGGGGGAGAGCTCCTACAATGAGCAGTTCTTC.

The genes are TRBV20-1 and TRBJ1-1; D ambiguous. The CDR3 is 10 residues long. Trimming shortened V by 7 bases and J by 7 bases, and 10 bases separated the two germline ends. CDR1 is DFQATT and CDR2 is SNEGSKA in the germline V gene (reference sequence). CDR3 sequence: CSVPGGEAFF. The CDR3 DNA is TGCAGTGTGCCGGGAGGTGAAGCTTTCTTT.

The V gene is TRBV7-3, the J gene TRBJ1-2; 7 nucleotides match TRBD1. CDR1 SGHTA and CDR2 FQGTGA come from the germline V gene. The CDR3 extends over 16 amino acids. The V segment lost 5 bases and the J segment 6 bases; nucleotides outside the gene matches: 15. Here the CDR3 DNA reads TGTGCCAGCAGCCCATCGGGACAGAACTGGTACCATGGCTACACCTTC. It encodes CASSPSGQNWYHGYTF.

This clone was detected only once. J is TRBJ2-7 and V is TRBV12-5; weak D call: TRBD1 (6 bases). Trimming shortened V by 3 bases and J by 5 bases, and 14 bases separated the two germline ends. Germline CDR1 is LGHNT and CDR2 is FRNRAP. This CDR3 is 14 amino acids long. The CDR3 bases are TGTGCTAGTGGTTTCACCAGGGGCGGAGACGAGCAGTACTTC. Encoded protein: CASGFTRGGDEQYF.

This clone was observed a single time. The rearrangement links TRBV5-4 to TRBJ2-1; 14 bases match TRBD2. The CDR3 loop spans 17 amino acids. V lost 4 bases, J lost 8 bases, and 11 bases stayed unmatched. Germline values: CDR1 SGHNT, CDR2 YYREEE (reference sequence). DNA for the CDR3: TGTGCCAGCAGCGGAAATCCGGGACTAGCGGGAGTGCATGAGCAGTTCTTC. It codes for CASSGNPGLAGVHEQFF.

This sequence joins TRBV27 and TRBJ1-2; 8 bases are shared with TRBD1. Germline CDR1 reads MNHEY; CDR2 reads SMNVEV (reference sequence). The J segment lost 4 bases and the V segment lost 4 bases, leaving 5 bases of the junction unmatched. This CDR3 has 14 amino acids. CDR3 amino acids: CASSSGQGPYGYTF. CDR3 bases: TGTGCCAGCAGTTCCGGACAGGGACCCTATGGCTACACCTTC.

This clone showed up just once. The J gene is TRBJ2-3, the V gene TRBV9, with 7 bases aligning to TRBD2. CDR3 length: 16 amino acids. The V gene end was trimmed by 2 bases and the J gene end by 1 base; junction bases not matched to a gene: 7. The V gene's germline CDR1 is SGDLS and CDR2 YYNGEE. This CDR3 reads CASSVGSGAGTDTQYF. The CDR3 nucleotides are TGTGCCAGCAGCGTGGGGAGCGGGGCCGGCACAGATACGCAGTATTTT.